This T cell receptor beta chain emerged from a study of shared clonotypes between healthy human individuals. Method: immunoSEQ multiplex PCR; TCRdb's copy keeps in-frame clones and lacks some. Here the sample spans more than 1.2 million clones, 98% to 99% being singletons. Trimming left V 8 bases short and J 5 bases short, with 9 bases between. Germline lookup yields CDR1 MNHNY and CDR2 SVGAGI (reference sequence). The CDR3 has 11 amino acids. Sequenced material: naive CD4+ T cells sorted from blood. Subset in this sample: CD45RA+ positively selected. The origin of this receptor is a man under 40 in good health. The gene calls are TRBV6-6 and TRBJ1-2; D is unclear. CDR3 DNA: TGTGCCAGCGGATCTGATTATGGCTACACCTTC. Amino acids: CASGSDYGYTF.